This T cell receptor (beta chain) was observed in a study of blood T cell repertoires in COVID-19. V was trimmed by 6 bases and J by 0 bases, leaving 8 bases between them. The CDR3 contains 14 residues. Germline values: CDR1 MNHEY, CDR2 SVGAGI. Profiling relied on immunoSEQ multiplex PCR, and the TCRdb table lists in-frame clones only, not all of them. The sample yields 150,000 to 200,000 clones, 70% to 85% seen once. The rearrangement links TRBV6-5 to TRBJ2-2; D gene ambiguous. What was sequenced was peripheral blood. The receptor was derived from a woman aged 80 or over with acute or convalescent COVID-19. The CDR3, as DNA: TGTGCCAGCAGGGCAGCGCCGAACACCGGGGAGCTGTTTTTT. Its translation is CASRAAPNTGELFF.